This TCR beta chain was found in a study of T cell repertoires in cytomegalovirus infection. Study details: Matching HLA type and CMV infection were both indicated by public TCR beta signatures. Study results and caveats: The cumulative frequency of public TCR beta families distinguished individuals who carried CMV together with the relevant HLA. The study found HLA-C-restricted CMV-specific TCR beta clonotypes dominating the ex vivo response.

A remark on this clonotype: The target antigen is unknown.

This CDR3 region has 16 residues. Germline loops: CDR1 MDHEN, CDR2 SYDVKM. V lost 7 bases, J lost 1 base, and 14 bases lay in between. MiXCR, applied by TCRdb to the reads, yields one record per CDR3 protein. Of 650,000 to 900,000 distinct CDR3 sequences in the sample, almost 30% were seen once. The source is a human donor in good health (CMV status not recorded). Some clones in this sample may be carry-over from other donors' samples. The V and J genes are TRBV28 and TRBJ1-6; D perhaps matches TRBD1 (5 bases). Source: cultured CD8+ T cells from PBMCs, taken from culture after CMV antigen stimulation. The DNA for the CDR3 is TGTGCCAGCAATCAGGGATCTAAGTCCTATAATTCACCCCTCCACTTT. It yields the protein CASNQGSKSYNSPLHF.